These T cell receptor beta chains were read from a single sample in a study of spatial heterogeneity in lung cancer. Via MiXCR, TCRdb re-called the 5' RACE reads, giving one row per CDR3 protein. This table holds roughly 60,000 distinct CDR3 sequences, 8.4% found once. Here the sequenced sample was PBMCs, taken at surgery. The receptors were gathered from a female donor with early-stage non-small cell lung cancer. Both conserved end residues are part of each CDR3. A D gene is named only where the DNA matches it firmly. Clone size appears in some rows only: once, few, many, or a class for an expanded clone.

abundance | j_gene | d_gene | v_gene | CDR3nt | CDR3aa
. | TRBJ1-1 | TRBD1 | TRBV9 | TGTGCCAGCAGCGCTCGCTCCCGGGACAGGGACACTGAAGCTTTCTTT | CASSARSRDRDTEAFF
. | TRBJ1-1 | TRBD1 | TRBV5-5 | TGTGCCAGCAGCCCCGGACAGGGTCTGAACACTGAAGCTTTCTTT | CASSPGQGLNTEAFF
few | TRBJ2-1 | TRBD2 | TRBV20-1 | TGCAGTGCTAGCGGCGGGAGGGACTACAATGAGCAGTTCTTC | CSASGGRDYNEQFF
. | TRBJ2-7 | . | TRBV29-1 | TGCAGCGTTGATTCCGGGGGAGCCTACGAGCAGTACTTC | CSVDSGGAYEQYF
. | TRBJ2-6 | . | TRBV12-3/TRBV12-4 | TGTGCCAGCAGACGCCTCACATTCTCTGGGGCCAACGTCCTGACTTTC | CASRRLTFSGANVLTF
few | TRBJ2-5 | . | TRBV3-1 | TGTGCCAGCAGCCAAGAAGGGAGAAACGAGGAGACCCAGTACTTC | CASSQEGRNEETQYF
many | TRBJ2-5 | . | TRBV5-5 | TGTGCCAGCAGCTTGTGGAGGGGGCCTGTCGTGGAGACCCAGTACTTC | CASSLWRGPVVETQYF
many | TRBJ2-2 | TRBD2 | TRBV5-1 | TGCGCCAGCAGCTTGGTTCTAGCGGGAGACGTGTTTTTT | CASSLVLAGDVFF
many | TRBJ2-3 | . | TRBV12-3/TRBV12-4 | TGTGCCAGCAGAGCCTACACAGATACGCAGTATTTT | CASRAYTDTQYF
. | TRBJ1-1 | . | TRBV11-3 | TGTGCCAGCAGCTTAGGGTTTGCGGTGGACACTGAAGCTTTCTTT | CASSLGFAVDTEAFF
. | TRBJ1-5 | TRBD1 | TRBV6-1 | TGTGCCAGCCGGACAGGGAACAATCAGCCCCAGCATTTT | CASRTGNNQPQHF
few | TRBJ2-3 | . | TRBV20-1 | TGCAGTGCTGAGAACCGGGACGGCAGCACAGATACGCAGTATTTT | CSAENRDGSTDTQYF
few | TRBJ1-1 | . | TRBV18 | TGTGCCAGCTCACCAGGAGGGGCCGCAATGAACACTGAAGCTTTCTTT | CASSPGGAAMNTEAFF
few | TRBJ1-2 | . | TRBV24-1 | TGTGCCACCAGTGATTACCCCGCGGGACAAGGCACCTATGGCTACACCTTC | CATSDYPAGQGTYGYTF
few | TRBJ2-3 | . | TRBV9 | TGTGCCAGCAGCGTAGAAGCGGTCGGAGATACGCAGTATTTT | CASSVEAVGDTQYF
many | TRBJ1-2 | . | TRBV3-1 | TGTGCCAGCAGCCAAGCGCGGACGGGCTACACCTTC | CASSQARTGYTF
many | TRBJ2-5 | TRBD2 | TRBV7-7 | TGTGCTAGCAGTCCTAGCGGGGGGTTGGAGACCCAGTACTTC | CASSPSGGLETQYF
. | TRBJ2-7 | . | TRBV11-2 | TGTGCCAGCAGCCCGGACATTTCCTTCTCCTACGAGCAGTACTTC | CASSPDISFSYEQYF
. | TRBJ2-1 | TRBD1 | TRBV9 | TGTGCCAGCAGCGTAGACCAGGGGGCTGGTAATGAGCAGTTCTTC | CASSVDQGAGNEQFF
many | TRBJ1-2 | TRBD1 | TRBV7-8 | TGTGCCAGCAGCTTAGCGAGGACAGGCCTTAACTATGGCTACACCTTC | CASSLARTGLNYGYTF
many | TRBJ2-7 | TRBD1 | TRBV7-9 | TGTGCCAGCAGCTTAGGAGGAGACAGGGGGCATTCCTACGAGCAGTACTTC | CASSLGGDRGHSYEQYF
. | TRBJ2-4 | . | TRBV27 | TGTGCCAGCAGTTTATCAGGCCAGGGGAACATTCAGTACTTC | CASSLSGQGNIQYF
few | TRBJ1-1 | TRBD1 | TRBV11-3 | TGTGCCAGCAGCGCCGAGACAGGGGTTGAAGCTTTCTTT | CASSAETGVEAFF
. | TRBJ2-3 | TRBD2 | TRBV7-9 | TGTGCCAGCAGCCCAAGCGGGAGCGGGGATACGCAGTATTTT | CASSPSGSGDTQYF
. | TRBJ1-6 | . | TRBV5-1 | TGCGCCAGCAGCTCCGCAGGGACCGTAGGAGATAATTCACCCCTCCACTTT | CASSSAGTVGDNSPLHF
few | TRBJ2-3 | . | TRBV20-1 | TGCAGTGCTCTGGGGCCGAGGGGCACAGATACGCAGTATTTT | CSALGPRGTDTQYF
many | TRBJ1-2 | . | TRBV3-1 | TGTGCCAGCAGCCTCCGCGCCAGGGTCGACGGCTACACCTTC | CASSLRARVDGYTF
few | TRBJ2-3 | TRBD2 | TRBV27 | TGTGCCAGCAGTTTGTCAGCGGGAGGGTGGTCAGATACGCAGTATTTT | CASSLSAGGWSDTQYF
many | TRBJ1-4 | . | TRBV5-1 | TGCGCCAGCAGTTCGGACGGCTATAATGAAAAACTGTTTTTT | CASSSDGYNEKLFF
. | TRBJ2-2 | . | TRBV12-3/TRBV12-4 | TGTGCCAGCAGCGAGGAGGGGCGCGGGAACACCGGGGAGCTGTTTTTT | CASSEEGRGNTGELFF